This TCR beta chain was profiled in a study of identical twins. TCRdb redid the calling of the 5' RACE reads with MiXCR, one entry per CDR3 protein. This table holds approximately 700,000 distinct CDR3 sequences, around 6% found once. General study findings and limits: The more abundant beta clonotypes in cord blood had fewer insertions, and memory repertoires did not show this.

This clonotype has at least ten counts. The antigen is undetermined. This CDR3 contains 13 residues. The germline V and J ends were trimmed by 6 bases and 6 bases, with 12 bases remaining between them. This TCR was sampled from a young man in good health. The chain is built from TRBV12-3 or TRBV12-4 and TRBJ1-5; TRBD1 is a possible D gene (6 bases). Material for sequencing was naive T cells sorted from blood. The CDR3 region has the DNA TGTGCCAGCAGCCAGGGACAAGGTCAGCCCCAGCATTTT. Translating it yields CASSQGQGQPQHF.